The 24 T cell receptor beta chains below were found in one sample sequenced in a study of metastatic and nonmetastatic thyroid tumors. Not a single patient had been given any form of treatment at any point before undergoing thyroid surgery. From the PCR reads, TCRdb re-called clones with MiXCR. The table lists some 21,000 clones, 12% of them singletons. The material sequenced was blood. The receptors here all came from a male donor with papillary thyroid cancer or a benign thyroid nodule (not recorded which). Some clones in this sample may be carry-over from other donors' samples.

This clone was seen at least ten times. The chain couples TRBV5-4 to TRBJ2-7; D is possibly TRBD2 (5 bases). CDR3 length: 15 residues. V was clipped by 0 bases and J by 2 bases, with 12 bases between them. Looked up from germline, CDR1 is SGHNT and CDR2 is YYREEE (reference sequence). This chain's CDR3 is CASSLGGLVAYEQYF. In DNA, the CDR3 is TGTGCCAGCAGCTTGGGCGGACTCGTGGCCTACGAGCAGTACTTC.

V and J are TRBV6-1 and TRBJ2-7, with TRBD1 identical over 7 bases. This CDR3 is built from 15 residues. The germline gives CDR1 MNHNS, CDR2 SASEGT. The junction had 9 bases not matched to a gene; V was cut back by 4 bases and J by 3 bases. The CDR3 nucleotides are TGTGCCAGCAGTGCAGATACAGGGGATGTCTACGAGCAGTACTTC. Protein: CASSADTGDVYEQYF.

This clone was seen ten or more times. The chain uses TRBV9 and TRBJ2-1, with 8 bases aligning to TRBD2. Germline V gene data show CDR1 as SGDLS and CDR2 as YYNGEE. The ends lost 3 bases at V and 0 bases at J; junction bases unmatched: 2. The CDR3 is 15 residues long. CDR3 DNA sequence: TGTGCCAGCAGCGCCGGGACTAGCTCCTACAATGAGCAGTTCTTC. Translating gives CASSAGTSSYNEQFF.

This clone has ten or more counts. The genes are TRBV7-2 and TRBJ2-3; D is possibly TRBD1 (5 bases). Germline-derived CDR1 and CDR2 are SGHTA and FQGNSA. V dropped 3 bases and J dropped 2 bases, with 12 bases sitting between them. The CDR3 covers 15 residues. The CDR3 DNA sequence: TGTGCCAGCAGCTTGTGGACACGGACCACAGATACGCAGTATTTT. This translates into CASSLWTRTTDTQYF.

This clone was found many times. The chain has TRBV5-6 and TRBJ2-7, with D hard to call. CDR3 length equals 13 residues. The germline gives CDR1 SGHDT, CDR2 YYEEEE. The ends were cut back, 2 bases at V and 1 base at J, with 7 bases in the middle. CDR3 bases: TGTGCCAGCAGCTTCGGGCGTTCCTACGAGCAGTACTTC. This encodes CASSFGRSYEQYF.

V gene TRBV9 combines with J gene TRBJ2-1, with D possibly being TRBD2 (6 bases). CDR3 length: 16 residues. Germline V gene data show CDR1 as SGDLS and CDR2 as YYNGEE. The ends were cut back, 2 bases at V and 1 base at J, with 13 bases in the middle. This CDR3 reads CASSVQAGRSYNEQFF. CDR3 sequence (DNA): TGTGCCAGCAGCGTTCAAGCGGGCAGGTCCTACAATGAGCAGTTCTTC.

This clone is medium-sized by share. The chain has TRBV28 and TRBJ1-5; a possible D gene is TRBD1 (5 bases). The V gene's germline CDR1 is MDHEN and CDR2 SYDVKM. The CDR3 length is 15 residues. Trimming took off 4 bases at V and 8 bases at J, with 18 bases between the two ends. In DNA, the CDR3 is TGTGCCAGCAGTTCACCAAGACAGCTCGGAGAGCCCCAGCATTTT. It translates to CASSSPRQLGEPQHF.

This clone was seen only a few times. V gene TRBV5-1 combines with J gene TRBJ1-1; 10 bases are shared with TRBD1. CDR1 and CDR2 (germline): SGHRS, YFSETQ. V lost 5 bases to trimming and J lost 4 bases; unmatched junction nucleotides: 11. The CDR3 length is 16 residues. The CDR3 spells CASRIRDRGLGTEAFF. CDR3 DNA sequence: TGCGCCAGCAGAATCCGGGACAGGGGTCTAGGCACTGAAGCTTTCTTT.

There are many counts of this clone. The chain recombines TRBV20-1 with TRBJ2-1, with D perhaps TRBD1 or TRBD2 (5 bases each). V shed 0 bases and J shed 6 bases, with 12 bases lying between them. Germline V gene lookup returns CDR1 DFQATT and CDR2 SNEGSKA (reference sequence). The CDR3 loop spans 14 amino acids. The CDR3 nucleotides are TGCAGTGCTAGAGATTCCGGGACCACCAATGAGCAGTTCTTC. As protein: CSARDSGTTNEQFF.

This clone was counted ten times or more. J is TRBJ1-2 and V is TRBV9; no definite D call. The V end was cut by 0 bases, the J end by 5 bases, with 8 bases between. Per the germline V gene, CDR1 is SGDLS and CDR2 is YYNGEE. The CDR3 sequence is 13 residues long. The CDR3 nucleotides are TGTGCCAGCAGCGTAGTAGACGGGTATGGCTACACCTTC. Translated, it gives CASSVVDGYGYTF.

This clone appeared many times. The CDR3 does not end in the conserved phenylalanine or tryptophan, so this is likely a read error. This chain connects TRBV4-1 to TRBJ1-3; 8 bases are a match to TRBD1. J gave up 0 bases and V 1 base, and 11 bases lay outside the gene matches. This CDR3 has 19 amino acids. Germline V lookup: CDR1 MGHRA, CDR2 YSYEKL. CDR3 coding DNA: TGCGCCAGCAGCCAAGCAGCTCCGGGACAGGCCCCCTCTGGAAACACCATATATTCT. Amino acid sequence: CASSQAAPGQAPSGNTIYS.

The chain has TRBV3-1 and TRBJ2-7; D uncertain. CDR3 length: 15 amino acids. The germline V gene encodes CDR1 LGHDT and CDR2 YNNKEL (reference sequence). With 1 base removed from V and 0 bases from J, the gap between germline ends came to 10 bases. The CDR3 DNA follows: TGTGCCAGCAGCCAAGTAGCCCTTAGCTCCTACGAGCAGTACTTC. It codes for CASSQVALSSYEQYF.

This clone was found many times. CDR3 bases: TGTGCCAGCAGCCGACCGGGGGACCAGCAGTACTTC. Translation gives CASSRPGDQQYF. V usage is TRBV7-9 and J usage is TRBJ2-7, with D possibly being TRBD2 (6 bases). Germline lookup yields CDR1 SEHNR and CDR2 FQNEAQ (reference sequence). The CDR3 sequence is 12 residues long. Trimming removed 5 bases from V and 8 bases from J, with 13 bases in between. The variable domain in full, with the rest retrieved from reference TRBV7-9 and TRBJ2-7, is DTGVSQNPRHKITKRGQNVTFRCDPISEHNRLYWYRQTLGQGPEFLTYFQNEAQLEKSRLLSDRFSAERPKGSFSTLEIQRTEQGDSAMYLCASSRPGDQQYFGPGTRLTVT.

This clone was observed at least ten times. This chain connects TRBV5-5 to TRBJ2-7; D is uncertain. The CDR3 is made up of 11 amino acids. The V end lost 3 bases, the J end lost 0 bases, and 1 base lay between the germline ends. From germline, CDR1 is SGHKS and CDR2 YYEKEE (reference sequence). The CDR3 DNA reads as TGTGCCAGCAGCTACTCCTACGAGCAGTACTTC. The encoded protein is CASSYSYEQYF.

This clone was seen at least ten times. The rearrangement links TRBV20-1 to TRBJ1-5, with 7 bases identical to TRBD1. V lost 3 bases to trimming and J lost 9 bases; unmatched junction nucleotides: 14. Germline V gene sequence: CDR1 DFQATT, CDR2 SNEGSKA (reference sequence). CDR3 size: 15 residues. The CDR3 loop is CSARSRDSVFLPQHF. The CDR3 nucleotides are TGCAGTGCTAGGTCTCGGGACAGTGTGTTCTTGCCCCAGCATTTT.

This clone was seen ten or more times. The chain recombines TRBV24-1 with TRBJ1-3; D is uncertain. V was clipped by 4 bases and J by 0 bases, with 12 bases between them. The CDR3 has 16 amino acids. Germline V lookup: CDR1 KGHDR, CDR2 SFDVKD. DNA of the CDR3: TGTGCCACCAGTGACTCGTCAGGTGCCTCTGGAAACACCATATATTTT. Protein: CATSDSSGASGNTIYF.

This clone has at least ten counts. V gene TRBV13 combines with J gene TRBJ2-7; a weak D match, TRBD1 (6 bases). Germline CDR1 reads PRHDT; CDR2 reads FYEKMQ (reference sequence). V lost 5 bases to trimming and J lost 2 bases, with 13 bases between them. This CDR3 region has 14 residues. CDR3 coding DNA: TGTGCCAGCAGCAAGGGACAAATAGCCTACGAGCAGTACTTC. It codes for CASSKGQIAYEQYF.

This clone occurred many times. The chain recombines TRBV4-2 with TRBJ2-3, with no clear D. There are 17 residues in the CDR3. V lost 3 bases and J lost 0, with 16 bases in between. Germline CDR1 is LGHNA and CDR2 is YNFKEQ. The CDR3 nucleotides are TGTGCCAGCAGCCAGGCGTCAGACGCAACTAGCACAGATACGCAGTATTTT. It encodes CASSQASDATSTDTQYF.

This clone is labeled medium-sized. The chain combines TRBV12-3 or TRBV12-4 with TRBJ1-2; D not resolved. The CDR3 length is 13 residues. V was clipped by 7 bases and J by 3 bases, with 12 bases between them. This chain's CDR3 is CASTFSGYYGYTF. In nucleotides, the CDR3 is TGTGCCAGCACCTTTTCTGGGTACTATGGCTACACCTTC.

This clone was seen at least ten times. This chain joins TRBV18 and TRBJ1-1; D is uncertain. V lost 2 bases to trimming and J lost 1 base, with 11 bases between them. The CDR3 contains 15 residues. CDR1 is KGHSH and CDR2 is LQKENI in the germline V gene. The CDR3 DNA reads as TGTGCCAGCTCACCAACAAATCGCCCGAACACTGAAGCTTTCTTT. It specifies CASSPTNRPNTEAFF.

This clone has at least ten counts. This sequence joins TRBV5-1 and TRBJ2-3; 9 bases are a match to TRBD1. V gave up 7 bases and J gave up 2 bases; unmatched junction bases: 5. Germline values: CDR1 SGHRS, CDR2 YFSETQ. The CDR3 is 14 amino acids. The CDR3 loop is CASRDREYTDTQYF. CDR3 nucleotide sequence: TGCGCCAGCCGGGACAGGGAATACACAGATACGCAGTATTTT.

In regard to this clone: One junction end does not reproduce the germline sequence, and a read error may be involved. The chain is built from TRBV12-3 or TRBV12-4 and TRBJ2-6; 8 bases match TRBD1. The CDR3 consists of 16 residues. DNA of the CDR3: TGTGCCAGCAGTCCCCGGACAGGGTCTGCGGCCAACGTCCTGACTTTC. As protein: CASSPRTGSAANVLTF.

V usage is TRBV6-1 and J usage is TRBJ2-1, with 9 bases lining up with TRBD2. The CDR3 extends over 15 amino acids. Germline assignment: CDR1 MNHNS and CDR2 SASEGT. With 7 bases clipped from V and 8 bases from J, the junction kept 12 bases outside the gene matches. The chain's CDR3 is CASTHGTSSWDEQFF. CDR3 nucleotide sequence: TGTGCCAGCACCCACGGGACTAGCTCCTGGGATGAGCAGTTCTTC.

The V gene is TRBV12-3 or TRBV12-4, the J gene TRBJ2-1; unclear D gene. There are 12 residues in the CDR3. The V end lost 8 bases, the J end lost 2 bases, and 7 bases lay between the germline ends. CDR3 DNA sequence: TGTGCCAGCGGGAACACCTACAATGAGCAGTTCTTC. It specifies CASGNTYNEQFF.